The entry that follows covers one T cell receptor (beta chain) sequence. Antigen specificity is unknown. The V and J ends lost 6 bases and 2 bases respectively, with 18 bases between them. Germline CDR1 is MDHEN and CDR2 is SYDVKM. The CDR3 extends over 16 amino acids. iRepertoire HTBI primers and Arm-PCR of CDR3 regions built TCR beta libraries. Methods used by the authors: Sample data revealed about 62 TRBV and some 14 TRBJ segments. One entry per CDR3 protein, called by TCRdb with MiXCR from the multiplex PCR reads. TCRdb, not the original authors, processed these V and J calls. The profile shows about 460,000 distinct CDR3 sequences, less than 25% of them singletons. Time point reported: persistent/refractory GD, antithyroid drugs over 5 years with positive TRAb. The TCR library was made from RNA extracted from PBMCs. This record comes from a study of regulatory T cells in long-lasting Graves disease.

Study-wide findings and caveats: Persistent patients shared more public clonotypes (about 2,700) than new patients (about 960). Gene preferences differed: TRBV28, TRBJ1-2, TRBJ2-5 in persistent cases.

The sample consisted of peripheral blood mononuclear cells (PBMCs), taken when the disease was refractory, from a patient treated with antithyroid drugs. The gene calls are TRBV28 and TRBJ2-3, with D possibly being TRBD2 (6 bases). This sequence originates from a female donor with Graves disease. CDR3 coding DNA: TGTGCCAGCAGCCGAGGGGCGGCGGGACCCACAGATACGCAGTATTTT. Translating it yields CASSRGAAGPTDTQYF.